Sequencing of this T cell receptor (beta chain) was carried out in a study of T-cell reconstitution after alpha-beta-depleted transplantation in children. Study results and caveats: After transplant, at about two months, alpha-beta T cells were reportedly derived from several hundred expanded graft clones. One year after transplant, T-cell counts and diversity came mostly from newly produced T cells.

This clonotype was counted a few times. The antigen remains unidentified. Germline CDR1 is LGHNA and CDR2 is YNFKEQ. The CDR3 is 17 amino acids. J was trimmed by 2 bases and V by 2 bases; bases with no gene match: 9. Unique molecular identifiers were incorporated during preparation of the TCRbeta library. Each CDR3 protein is one row after TCRdb ran MiXCR on the PCR reads. The top ten clones hold around 2.5% of a sample with approximately 230,000 distinct CDR3 sequences, roughly 23% of them seen once. The sequence came from a girl aged 2 to 9 with Fanconi anemia, due to receive a stem cell transplant. The chain is built from TRBV4-2 and TRBJ2-3; 8 bases agree with TRBD2. The material sequenced was PBMCs, taken before TCRalphabeta/CD19-depleted stem cell transplant. Here the CDR3 reads CASSQMASGGVTDTQYF. The CDR3 DNA sequence: TGTGCCAGCAGCCAAATGGCCAGCGGGGGTGTCACAGATACGCAGTATTTT.